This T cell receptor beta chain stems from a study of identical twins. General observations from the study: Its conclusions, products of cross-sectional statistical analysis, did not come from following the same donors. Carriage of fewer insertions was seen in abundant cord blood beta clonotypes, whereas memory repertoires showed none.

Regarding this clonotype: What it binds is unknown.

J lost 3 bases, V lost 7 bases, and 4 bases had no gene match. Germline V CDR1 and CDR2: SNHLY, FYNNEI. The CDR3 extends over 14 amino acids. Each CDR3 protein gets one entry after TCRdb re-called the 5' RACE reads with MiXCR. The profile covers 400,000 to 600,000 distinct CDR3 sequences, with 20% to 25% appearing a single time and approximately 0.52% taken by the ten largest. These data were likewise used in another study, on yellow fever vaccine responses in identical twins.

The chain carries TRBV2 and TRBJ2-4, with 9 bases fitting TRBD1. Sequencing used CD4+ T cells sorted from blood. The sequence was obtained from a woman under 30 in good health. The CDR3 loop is CASKQGASKNIQYF. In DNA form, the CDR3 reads TGTGCCAGCAAACAGGGGGCTAGCAAAAACATTCAGTACTTC.